This T cell receptor (beta chain) was retrieved from a study of human T cells and chemical hapten exposure (dated by TCRdb to about 2021). For the wider study: For sensitization, 2% DPC in acetone was applied to an approximately 2 cm by approximately 2 cm area of upper inner arm skin. Weekly therapeutic DPC doses were additionally applied to the scalp of patients throughout the roughly 25-week study period. Patch tests used Finn chambers with 0.01% DPC on the upper back, scored after 6 days by International Contact Dermatitis Research Group standards. Most of the patients in the cohort were female, and the cohort covered alopecia areata with under or over 50% scalp involvement, alopecia totalis and alopecia universalis. Libraries were combined into a pool for sequencing, and differences in TCR yield between samples came mainly from small differences in library volumes within the pool. This study followed changes in the peripheral blood TCR repertoire in vivo during primary and secondary sensitization of alopecia patients to the hapten diphenylcyclopropenone (DPC). Patient blood was sampled pre-sensitization (week 0) and at 2, 6 and about 24 weeks after DPC sensitization. For TCR sequencing, blood came from twenty-nine alopecia patients at anywhere from one to four time points (pre-sensitization, 2, 6 and 24 weeks). Broader findings and caveats from the paper: Repeated subsampling changed both the strength of the expansion versus patch-test correlation and the threshold at which the correlation became significant. No change with DPC sensitization was found in the number of TCRs above 1 in 1000 frequency, and no evidence of global repertoire structure alterations was found. Compared with pre-sensitization or healthy control sets, expanded TCRs formed significantly more large CDR3 similarity clusters, which is consistent with antigen-driven responses. Because all patients had alopecia, a presumed autoimmune disease, the immune response of the patients might differ from that of healthy individuals. The number of PT1 expanded TCRs positively correlated with patch test score, significant at thresholds 8, 16 and 32 but not 4.

This clonotype was recorded many times. This receptor's antigen is unknown. The input lacks base qualities; no much larger clone sits a single base away. The germline V gene gives CDR1 as LGHNA and CDR2 as YSLEER. V ends up 0 bases short and J 0 bases short, with an unmatched junction base count of 7. Taken from cysteine to phenylalanine, the CDR3 has 19 residues. The CDR3 DNA has 57 bases and is translated from base 1. Library preparation used RACE. Sequencing took place on a NextSeq 500. During library preparation, unique molecular identifiers were attached to individual cDNA molecules so that TCRs could be counted in a quantitative, reproducible way. From each blood RNA sample, both TCR alpha and TCR beta chains were sequenced. On the authors' methods: Samples had a median of about 90,000 TCRs, with a range from about 20,000 to 690,600. V, J and CDR3 annotation of the TCR reads was carried out using the Decombinator software suite. For PS versus PT1 abundance plots, all samples were subsampled to the same number of TCRs (28,000). Expanded TCRs were defined as absent before sensitization and observed at least eight times at the 2-week time point. The public reads were run again by TCRdb, first through fastp at Q25 and then through MiXCR, and only productive beta chains were kept. Every CDR3 protein is listed once, alongside the most common genes and DNA of its rows. The V and J calls here are based on TCRdb, not the publication. This sample holds some 360,000 distinct CDR3 sequences; roughly 4.6% were observed only once. The top ten constitute 2.5% to 3% of the sample.

The time point label for this specimen denotes: pre-sensitization, week 0. The treatment or condition label, read with the paper, signifies: therapeutic diphenylcyclopropenone sensitization with weekly scalp DPC. Blood at each patch-test visit was drawn before the patch test was applied. To be eligible, patients had to be aged 18 to 70, diagnosed with alopecia and judged suitable for DPC therapy, while pregnant patients were excluded. Total RNA was extracted from unfractionated whole blood collected in Tempus Blood RNA tubes. Material: whole blood, obtained in connection with sensitization to the hapten diphenylcyclopropenone (DPC). The receptor was isolated from a woman aged 45 to 65 with alopecia areata. Some clones in this sample may be carry-over from other donors' samples. Recombination linked TRBV4-3 to TRBJ2-2, with 10 bases in between that match TRBD2. The CDR3 protein: CASSQEALAGDSNTGELFF. The nucleotide sequence is given as TGCGCCAGCAGCCAAGAAGCGCTAGCGGGAGATTCGAACACCGGGGAGCTGTTTTTT.